This T cell receptor beta chain was recovered during a study of blood T cell repertoires in COVID-19 (dated by TCRdb to 2019 to 2021). Study-wide context: Collaborator samples came from the United States, Italy and Spain and covered acute and convalescent phases of COVID-19. A de-identified subject ID, COVID-19 status, age in years and sex were almost always included in the sample metadata. Subjects who had been exposed to COVID-19, were actively infected with it, or had recovered from it provided the deeply sampled blood TCRbeta repertoires that made up the dataset. The samples were drawn from two sources: the first 160 participants of the ongoing ImmuneRACE study, and 1,200 or so subjects contributed by 6 global collaborators. The repertoires were released in a freely available public database intended as a resource for research on the immune response to SARS-CoV-2. HLA class I and class II types, where available, came from metadata supplied by the sample provider rather than from assay-based typing. The prospective study material was composed of cDNA or gDNA derived from T cells, B-cell-depleted T cells, or PBMCs.

Comment on this clone: Its antigen remains undetermined. Per-base qualities were not stored, and no clone one base away is much larger.

In Seattle, one collaborating source enrolled patients while the infection was active and tracked those patients longitudinally over the course of disease. Each collaborating institution followed its own protocols to collect whole blood in K2EDTA tubes. For TCRbeta analysis, collaborator samples were shipped as frozen whole blood, as isolated PBMCs, or as DNA extracted from either sample type. The paper's findings and limits, for the study overall: The quantity of clinical and demographic metadata differed by source and by participant and was supplied without curation.

TCRbeta CDR3 regions were amplified from genomic DNA by means of the immunoSEQ Assay, a bias-controlled multiplex PCR. The paper's data handling went like this. The number of nucleated cells in each sample was estimated by amplification of reference gene primers within the assay. Sequence reads were collapsed and filtered to measure the absolute abundance of every unique TCRbeta CDR3 rearrangement. For each sample, productive Simpson clonality was calculated as the square root of Simpson's diversity index over productive rearrangements. TCRdb stores this immuneACCESS table with in-frame sequences only. Part of the clones is absent; in the studies checked, under half of the shortfall reflects unresolved V genes, and no reason is known for the rest. Clone size and V and J calls were adopted from that table, with D and trimming inferred from the DNA. This sample is represented by a few hundred thousand clones; roughly 80% of them were singletons. The ten largest clones take up about 10% of the sample.

This sequence was found in an elderly woman with COVID-19, enrolled during active disease. The source material was peripheral blood.

CDR3 loop: CASSQSPLANTEAFF. The DNA sequence reads TGCGCCAGCAGCCAATCGCCTTTGGCCAACACTGAAGCTTTCTTT. The chain links TRBV4-3 with TRBJ1-1; no D gene can be assigned with confidence. According to the germline V gene, CDR1 reads LGHNA and CDR2 reads YSLEER. The trim is 2 bases for V and 2 bases for J, with a gap of 12 bases between the germline ends. The CDR3 runs 15 amino acids, cysteine and phenylalanine included. Only CDR3 DNA remains: 45 bases, in frame from the first base.